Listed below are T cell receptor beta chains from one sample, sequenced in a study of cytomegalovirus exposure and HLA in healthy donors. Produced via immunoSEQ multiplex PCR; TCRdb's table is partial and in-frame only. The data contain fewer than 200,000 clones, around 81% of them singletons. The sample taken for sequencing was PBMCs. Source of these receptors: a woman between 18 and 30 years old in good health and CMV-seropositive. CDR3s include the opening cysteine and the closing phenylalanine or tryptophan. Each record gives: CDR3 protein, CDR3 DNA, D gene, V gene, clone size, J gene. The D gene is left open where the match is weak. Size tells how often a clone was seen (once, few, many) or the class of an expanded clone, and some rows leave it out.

CASSQPSSSEQFF,TGTGCCAGCAGCCAGCCCAGTAGCAGTGAGCAGTTCTTC,.,TRBV11-3,once,TRBJ2-1
CASSLDLYRYNEQFF,TGTGCCAGCAGCTTAGATCTTTATCGGTACAATGAGCAGTTCTTC,.,TRBV7-9,.,TRBJ2-1
CASSPRQGWTGELFF,TGTGCCAGCAGTCCAAGACAGGGGTGGACCGGGGAGCTGTTTTTT,TRBD1,TRBV27,few,TRBJ2-2
CASRQSAGDPYEQYF,TGTGCCAGCCGTCAATCGGCGGGGGACCCCTACGAGCAGTACTTC,TRBD2,TRBV2,.,TRBJ2-7
CASSPTNTAWEQYF,TGTGCCAGCTCACCAACGAACACAGCTTGGGAGCAGTACTTC,.,TRBV18,.,TRBJ2-7
CACSLDRENGYTF,TGTGCCTGCTCCCTAGACAGGGAGAATGGCTACACCTTC,TRBD1,TRBV2,.,TRBJ1-2
CASSRDRGPGELFF,TGTGCCAGCAGCCGTGACAGGGGACCCGGGGAGCTGTTTTTT,TRBD1,TRBV7-2,.,TRBJ2-2
CASSNGGTVNTQYF,TGTGCCAGTAGTAATGGGGGGACTGTGAATACGCAGTATTTT,.,TRBV19,.,TRBJ2-3
CAISDPGQSSYNEQFF,TGTGCCATCAGTGACCCCGGACAGAGCTCCTACAATGAGCAGTTCTTC,.,TRBV10-3,.,TRBJ2-1
CASSPIGTVGRQPQHF,TGTGCCAGCAGCCCAATCGGGACAGTCGGTCGACAGCCCCAGCATTTT,TRBD1,TRBV7-8,once,TRBJ1-5
CASSVGWQAYYNSPLHF,TGTGCCAGCAGCGTAGGGTGGCAGGCCTACTATAATTCACCCCTCCACTTT,.,TRBV9,.,TRBJ1-6
CATSRDLYRWTENTGELFF,TGTGCCACCAGCAGAGATCTCTATAGGTGGACAGAGAACACCGGGGAGCTGTTTTTT,.,TRBV15,.,TRBJ2-2
CASSIGTSGGPMPYNEQFF,TGTGCCAGTAGTATAGGGACTAGCGGGGGGCCCATGCCCTACAATGAGCAGTTCTTC,TRBD2,TRBV19,few,TRBJ2-1
CASSKQGLLAKNIQYF,TGCGCCAGCAGCAAACAGGGTCTACTAGCCAAAAACATTCAGTACTTC,.,TRBV5-1,.,TRBJ2-4
CAISQDRGFETQYF,TGTGCCATCTCACAGGACAGGGGTTTTGAGACCCAGTACTTC,TRBD1,TRBV10-3,.,TRBJ2-5
CASSISGGGIDTQYF,TGTGCCAGCAGCATTAGCGGGGGGGGAATAGATACGCAGTATTTT,TRBD2,TRBV5-4,.,TRBJ2-3
CASSLAGAGGNTIYF,TGTGCCAGCAGCTTAGCGGGGGCTGGTGGAAACACCATATATTTT,.,TRBV7-2,few,TRBJ1-3
CASSQPSGAHQETQYF,TGCGCCAGCAGCCAACCTAGCGGGGCCCACCAAGAGACCCAGTACTTC,TRBD2,TRBV4-1,.,TRBJ2-5
CASSLVLETQYF,TGTGCCAGCAGCTTGGTACTAGAGACCCAGTACTTC,.,TRBV5-6,.,TRBJ2-5
CASSQGQDTYNEQFF,TGTGCCAGCAGCCAAGGACAGGACACCTACAATGAGCAGTTCTTC,TRBD1,TRBV13,.,TRBJ2-1
CASSPRTELATNEKLFF,TGCGCCAGCAGCCCCCGGACAGAACTTGCAACTAATGAAAAACTGTTTTTT,.,TRBV5-1,.,TRBJ1-4
CASSPRYNEQFF,TGTGCCAGCAGTCCCCGGTACAATGAGCAGTTCTTC,.,TRBV25-1,once,TRBJ2-1
CASSLGASLHF,TGTGCCAGCAGCCTAGGGGCGTCCCTCCACTTT,.,TRBV11-2,few,TRBJ1-6
CASSSRLAGGREQFF,TGTGCCAGCAGTAGTAGACTAGCGGGGGGGCGTGAGCAGTTCTTC,TRBD2,TRBV2,.,TRBJ2-1
CAWRETGTGTYEQYF,TGTGCCTGGAGAGAAACCGGGACAGGGACCTACGAGCAGTACTTC,TRBD1,TRBV30,.,TRBJ2-7
CASNPKGGRLIVSYEQYF,TGTGCCAGCAACCCCAAGGGGGGGAGGCTAATCGTATCCTACGAGCAGTACTTC,.,TRBV21-1,.,TRBJ2-7
CAWSPGGEAFF,TGTGCCTGGAGTCCAGGGGGCGAAGCTTTCTTT,TRBD1,TRBV30,.,TRBJ1-1
CASSASGSYNEQFF,TGTGCCAGCAGTGCGTCGGGGTCCTACAATGAGCAGTTCTTC,.,TRBV2,.,TRBJ2-1
CASSTRTSGGTDTQYF,TGTGCCAGCAGTACTCGGACTAGCGGTGGCACAGATACGCAGTATTTT,TRBD2,TRBV2,.,TRBJ2-3
CASTEPGLPYNEQFF,TGTGCCAGCACCGAGCCGGGACTACCCTACAATGAGCAGTTCTTC,TRBD2,TRBV7-8,.,TRBJ2-1
CASSVGYSSGNGELFF,TGTGCCAGCAGCGTAGGGTACTCTTCGGGTAACGGGGAGCTGTTTTTT,.,TRBV11-3,.,TRBJ2-2
CASSQRPGQGVTEAFF,TGTGCCAGCAGCCAAAGACCGGGACAGGGGGTCACTGAAGCTTTCTTT,TRBD1,TRBV7-2,once,TRBJ1-1
CASSIGVELEAFF,TGTGCCAGTAGTATAGGTGTCGAGTTAGAAGCTTTCTTT,.,TRBV19,.,TRBJ1-1
CASSLGGSQETQYF,TGTGCCAGCAGCTTAGGGGGCTCCCAAGAGACCCAGTACTTC,.,TRBV7-2,few,TRBJ2-5
CASSEASPRASYEQYF,TGTGCCAGCAGTGAAGCGTCCCCCAGGGCCTCCTACGAGCAGTACTTC,.,TRBV6-1,.,TRBJ2-7
CASSPSGISTDTQYF,TGTGCCAGCTCACCCTCAGGGATAAGCACAGATACGCAGTATTTT,.,TRBV18,.,TRBJ2-3
CASSLGLRLTGNTIYF,TGTGCCAGCAGCTTAGGGCTCAGGCTAACTGGAAACACCATATATTTT,.,TRBV7-2,once,TRBJ1-3
CASSLVVAGDLPYNEQFF,TGCGCCAGCAGCTTGGTAGTAGCGGGGGACCTCCCTTACAATGAGCAGTTCTTC,TRBD2,TRBV5-1,.,TRBJ2-1
CASHTGALEGYTF,TGTGCCAGCCACACAGGTGCATTGGAGGGCTACACCTTC,.,TRBV19,.,TRBJ1-2
CASSQEIRRDPYNSPLHF,TGCGCCAGCAGCCAAGAGATTAGGAGGGACCCCTATAATTCACCCCTCCACTTT,.,TRBV4-1,.,TRBJ1-6
CASSVTLYEKLFF,TGTGCCAGTAGTGTGACACTTTATGAAAAACTGTTTTTT,.,TRBV19,few,TRBJ1-4